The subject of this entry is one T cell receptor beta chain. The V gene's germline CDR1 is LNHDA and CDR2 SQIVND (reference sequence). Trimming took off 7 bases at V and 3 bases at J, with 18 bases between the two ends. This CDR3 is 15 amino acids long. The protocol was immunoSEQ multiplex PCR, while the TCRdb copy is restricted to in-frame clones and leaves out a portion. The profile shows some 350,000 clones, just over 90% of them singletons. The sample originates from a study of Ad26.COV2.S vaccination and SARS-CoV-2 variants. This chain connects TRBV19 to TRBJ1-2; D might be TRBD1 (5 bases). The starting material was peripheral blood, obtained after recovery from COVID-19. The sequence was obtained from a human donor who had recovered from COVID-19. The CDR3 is CASTGTAGDHYGYTF. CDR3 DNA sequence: TGTGCCAGTACCGGGACTGCAGGAGACCACTATGGCTACACCTTC.